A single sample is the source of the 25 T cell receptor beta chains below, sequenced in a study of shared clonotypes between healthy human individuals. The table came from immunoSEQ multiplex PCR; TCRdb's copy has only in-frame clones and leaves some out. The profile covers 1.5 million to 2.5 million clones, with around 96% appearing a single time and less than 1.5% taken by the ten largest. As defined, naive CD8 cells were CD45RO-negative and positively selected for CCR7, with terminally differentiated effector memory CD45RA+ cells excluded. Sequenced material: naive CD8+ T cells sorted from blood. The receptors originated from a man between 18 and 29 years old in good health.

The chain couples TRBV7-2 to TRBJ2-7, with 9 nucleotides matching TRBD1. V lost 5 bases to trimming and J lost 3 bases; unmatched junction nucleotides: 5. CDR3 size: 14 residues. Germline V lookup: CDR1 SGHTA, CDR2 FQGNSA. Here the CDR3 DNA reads TGTGCCAGCAGCCCGGGACAGGGAATCTACGAGCAGTACTTC. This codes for CASSPGQGIYEQYF.

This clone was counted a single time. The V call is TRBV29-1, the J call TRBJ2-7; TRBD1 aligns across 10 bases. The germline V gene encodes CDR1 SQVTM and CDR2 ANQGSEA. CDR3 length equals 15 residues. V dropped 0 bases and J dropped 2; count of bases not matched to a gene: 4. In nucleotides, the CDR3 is TGCAGCGTTGAAGATTGGGGGACAGGGGCCTACGAGCAGTACTTC. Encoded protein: CSVEDWGTGAYEQYF.

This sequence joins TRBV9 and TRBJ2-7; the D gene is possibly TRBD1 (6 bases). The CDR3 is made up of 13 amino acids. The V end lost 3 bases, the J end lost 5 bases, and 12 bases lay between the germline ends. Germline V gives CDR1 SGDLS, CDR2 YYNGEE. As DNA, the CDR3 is TGTGCCAGCAGCGCACAGGGAGTCCACGAGCAGTACTTC. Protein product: CASSAQGVHEQYF.

CDR3 DNA sequence: TGTGCCAGCAGCCATCCCCCGTGGGGTACCGGGGAGCTGTTTTTT. Protein product: CASSHPPWGTGELFF. The chain combines TRBV7-2 with TRBJ2-2; D unresolved. V was pared by 5 bases and J by 5 bases, with 15 bases between. The CDR3 loop spans 15 amino acids. CDR1 and CDR2 from the germline V gene are SGHTA and FQGNSA.

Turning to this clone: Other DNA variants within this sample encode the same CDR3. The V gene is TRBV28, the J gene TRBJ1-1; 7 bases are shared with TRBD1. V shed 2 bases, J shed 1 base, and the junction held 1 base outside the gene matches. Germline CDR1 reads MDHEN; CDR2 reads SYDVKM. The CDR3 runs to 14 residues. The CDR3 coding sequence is TGTGCCAGCAGTTTACAGGGGGAGAACACTGAAGCTTTCTTT. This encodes CASSLQGENTEAFF.

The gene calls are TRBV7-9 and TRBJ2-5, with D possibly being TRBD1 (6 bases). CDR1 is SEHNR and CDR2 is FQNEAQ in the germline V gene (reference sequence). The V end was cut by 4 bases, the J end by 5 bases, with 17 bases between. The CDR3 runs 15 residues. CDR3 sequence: CASSSIEDRTETQYF. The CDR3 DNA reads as TGTGCCAGCAGCTCCATAGAAGACAGGACGGAGACCCAGTACTTC. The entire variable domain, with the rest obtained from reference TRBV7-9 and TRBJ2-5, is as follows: DTGVSQNPRHKITKRGQNVTFRCDPISEHNRLYWYRQTLGQGPEFLTYFQNEAQLEKSRLLSDRFSAERPKGSFSTLEIQRTEQGDSAMYLCASSSIEDRTETQYFGPGTRLLVL.

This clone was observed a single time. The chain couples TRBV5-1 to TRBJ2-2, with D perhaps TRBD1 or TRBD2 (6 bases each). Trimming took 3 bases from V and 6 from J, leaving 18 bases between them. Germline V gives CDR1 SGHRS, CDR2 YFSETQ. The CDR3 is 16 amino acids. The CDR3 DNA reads TGCGCCAGCAGCTCCTGGGGGGCCCAAGAGGCCGGGGAGCTGTTTTTT. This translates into CASSSWGAQEAGELFF. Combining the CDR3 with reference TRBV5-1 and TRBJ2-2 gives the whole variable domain KAGVTQTPRYLIKTRGQQVTLSCSPISGHRSVSWYQQTPGQGLQFLFEYFSETQRNKGNFPGRFSGRQFSNSRSEMNVSTLELGDSALYLCASSSWGAQEAGELFFGEGSRLTVL.

This CDR3 is CASSSGQEIHGYTF. CDR3 bases: TGTGCCAGCAGTTCGGGACAGGAGATACATGGCTACACCTTC. The V call is TRBV27, the J call TRBJ1-2, with 8 positions matching TRBD1. The CDR3 length is 14 residues. The V gene's germline CDR1 is MNHEY and CDR2 SMNVEV (reference sequence). The J segment lost 6 bases and the V segment lost 4 bases, leaving 7 bases of the junction unmatched.

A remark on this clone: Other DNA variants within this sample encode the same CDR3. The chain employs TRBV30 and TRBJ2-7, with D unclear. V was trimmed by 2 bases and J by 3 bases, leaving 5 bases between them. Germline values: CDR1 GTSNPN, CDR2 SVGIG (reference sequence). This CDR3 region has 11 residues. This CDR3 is CAWSPLYEQYF. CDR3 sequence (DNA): TGTGCCTGGAGTCCCCTCTACGAGCAGTACTTC. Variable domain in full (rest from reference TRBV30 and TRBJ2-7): SQTIHQWPATLVQPVGSPLSLECTVEGTSNPNLYWYRQAAGRGLQLLFYSVGIGQISSEVPQNLSASRPQDRQFILSSKKLLLSDSGFYLCAWSPLYEQYFGPGTRLTVT.

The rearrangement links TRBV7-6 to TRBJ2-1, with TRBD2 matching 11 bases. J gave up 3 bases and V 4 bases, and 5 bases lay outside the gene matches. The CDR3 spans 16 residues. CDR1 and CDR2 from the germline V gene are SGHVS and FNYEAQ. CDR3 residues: CASSSPGTSGYNEQFF. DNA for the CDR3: TGTGCCAGCAGCTCGCCCGGGACTAGCGGCTACAATGAGCAGTTCTTC.

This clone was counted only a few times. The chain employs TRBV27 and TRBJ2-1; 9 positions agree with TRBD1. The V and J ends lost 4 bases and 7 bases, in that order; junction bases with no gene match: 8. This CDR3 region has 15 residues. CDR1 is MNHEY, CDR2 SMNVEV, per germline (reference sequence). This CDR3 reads CASSSAGTGRNEQFF. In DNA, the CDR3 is TGTGCCAGCAGTTCAGCCGGGACAGGGAGGAATGAGCAGTTCTTC.

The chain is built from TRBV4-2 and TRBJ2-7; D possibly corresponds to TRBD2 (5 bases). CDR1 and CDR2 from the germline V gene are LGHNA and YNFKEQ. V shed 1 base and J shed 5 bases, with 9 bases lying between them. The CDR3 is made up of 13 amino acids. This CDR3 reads CASSQAGNHEQYF. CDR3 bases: TGTGCCAGCAGCCAAGCCGGGAACCACGAGCAGTACTTC.

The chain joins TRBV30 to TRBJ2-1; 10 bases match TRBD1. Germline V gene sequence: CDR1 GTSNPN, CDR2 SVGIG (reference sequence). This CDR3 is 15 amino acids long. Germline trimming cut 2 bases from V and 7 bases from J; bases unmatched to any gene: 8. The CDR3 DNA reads TGTGCCTGGAGTTCGACAGGGGGCGGACTTAATGAGCAGTTCTTC. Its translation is CAWSSTGGGLNEQFF.

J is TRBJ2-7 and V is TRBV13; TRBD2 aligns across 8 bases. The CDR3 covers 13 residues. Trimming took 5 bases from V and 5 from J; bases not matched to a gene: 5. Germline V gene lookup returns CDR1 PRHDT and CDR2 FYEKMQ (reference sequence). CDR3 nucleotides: TGTGCCAGCAGCCGGACTAGCTTGGACGAGCAGTACTTC. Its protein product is CASSRTSLDEQYF.

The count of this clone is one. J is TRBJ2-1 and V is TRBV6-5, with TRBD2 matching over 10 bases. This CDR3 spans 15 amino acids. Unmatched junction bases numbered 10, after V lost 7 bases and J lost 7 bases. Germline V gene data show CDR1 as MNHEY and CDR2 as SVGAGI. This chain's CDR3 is CASTPSGGAWNEQFF. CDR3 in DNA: TGTGCCAGCACCCCGAGCGGGGGGGCATGGAATGAGCAGTTCTTC.

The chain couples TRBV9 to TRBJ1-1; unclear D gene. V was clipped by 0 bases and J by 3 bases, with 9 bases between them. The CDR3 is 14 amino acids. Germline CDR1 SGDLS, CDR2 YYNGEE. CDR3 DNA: TGTGCCAGCAGCGTAGTTTTTGGGGACACTGAAGCTTTCTTT. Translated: CASSVVFGDTEAFF.

CDR3 protein: CASSPSFNREGEITGELFF. For the CDR3, the DNA is TGTGCCAGCAGCCCATCTTTCAATAGGGAGGGGGAAATCACCGGGGAGCTGTTTTTT. The chain couples TRBV28 to TRBJ2-2; the D gene is possibly TRBD2 (7 bases). Trimming shortened V by 6 bases and J by 4 bases, and 27 bases separated the two germline ends. The length of the CDR3 is 19 residues. Looked up from germline, CDR1 is MDHEN and CDR2 is SYDVKM.

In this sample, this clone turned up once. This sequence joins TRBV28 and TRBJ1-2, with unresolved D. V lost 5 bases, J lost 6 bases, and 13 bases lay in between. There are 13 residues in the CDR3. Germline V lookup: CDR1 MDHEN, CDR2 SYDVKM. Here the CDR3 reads CASSPLWGDGYTF. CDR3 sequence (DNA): TGTGCCAGCAGTCCCCTCTGGGGAGATGGCTACACCTTC.

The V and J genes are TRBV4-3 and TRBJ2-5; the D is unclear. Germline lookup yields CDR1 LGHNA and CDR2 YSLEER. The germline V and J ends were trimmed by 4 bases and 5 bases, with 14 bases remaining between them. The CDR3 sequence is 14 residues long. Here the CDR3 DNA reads TGCGCCAGCAGCCCCTTCGCCTATGTTGAGACCCAGTACTTC. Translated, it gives CASSPFAYVETQYF.

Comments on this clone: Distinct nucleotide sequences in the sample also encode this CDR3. CDR3 nucleotide sequence: TGTGCCAGCAGTTCCGGCTCCTACGAGCAGTACTTC. Its translation: CASSSGSYEQYF. This chain links TRBV27 with TRBJ2-7; D is ambiguous. CDR1 and CDR2 from the germline V gene are MNHEY and SMNVEV (reference sequence). V gave up 4 bases and J gave up 0 bases, with 4 bases separating them. CDR3 length equals 12 residues.

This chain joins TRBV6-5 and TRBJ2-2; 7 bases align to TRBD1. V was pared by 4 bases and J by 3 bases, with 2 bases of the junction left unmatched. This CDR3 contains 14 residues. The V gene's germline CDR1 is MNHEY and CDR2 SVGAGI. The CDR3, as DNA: TGTGCCAGCAGTTCTCAGGGGGACACCGGGGAGCTGTTTTTT. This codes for CASSSQGDTGELFF.

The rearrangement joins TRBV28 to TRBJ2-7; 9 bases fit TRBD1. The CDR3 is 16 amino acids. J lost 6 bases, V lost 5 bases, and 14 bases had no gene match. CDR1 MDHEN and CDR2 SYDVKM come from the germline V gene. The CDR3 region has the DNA TGTGCCAGCAGTACATACCGGGACAGGGATCCCTCCGAGCAGTACTTC. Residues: CASSTYRDRDPSEQYF.

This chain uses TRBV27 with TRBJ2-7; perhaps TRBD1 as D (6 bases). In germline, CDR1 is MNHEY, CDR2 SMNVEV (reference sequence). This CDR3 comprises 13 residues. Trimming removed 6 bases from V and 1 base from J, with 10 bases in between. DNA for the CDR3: TGTGCCAGCAGGGGGACAAATTCCTACGAGCAGTACTTC. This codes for CASRGTNSYEQYF.

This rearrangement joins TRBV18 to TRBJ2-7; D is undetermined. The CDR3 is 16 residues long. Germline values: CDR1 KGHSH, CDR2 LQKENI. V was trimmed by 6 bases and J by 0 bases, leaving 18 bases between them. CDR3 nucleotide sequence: TGTGCCAGCTCGGAACCAGAGACTCTTTACTCCTACGAGCAGTACTTC. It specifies CASSEPETLYSYEQYF.

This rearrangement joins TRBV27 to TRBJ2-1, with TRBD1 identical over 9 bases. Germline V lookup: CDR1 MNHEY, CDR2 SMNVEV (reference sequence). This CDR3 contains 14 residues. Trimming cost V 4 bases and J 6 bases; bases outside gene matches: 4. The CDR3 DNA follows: TGTGCCAGCAGTTCGGGACAGGGTGCCAATGAGCAGTTCTTC. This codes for CASSSGQGANEQFF.